These 20 T cell receptor beta chains were sequenced from one sample in a study of blood T cells in healthy people across ages. A second about 6 to 12 cycle PCR used barcoded and J-beta primers. MiXCR was run by TCRdb on the 5' RACE reads, yielding one entry per CDR3 protein. The table lists over 1,500,000 distinct CDR3 sequences, roughly two fifths of them singletons, with 23% in the top ten. Input material: blood. These receptors all stem from a human donor in good health.

The chain has TRBV4-3 and TRBJ2-5, with a possible D match to TRBD1 (5 bases). CDR3 length equals 15 residues. V lost 1 base to trimming and J lost 3 bases, with 12 bases between them. The germline V gene encodes CDR1 LGHNA and CDR2 YSLEER. The CDR3 DNA reads as TGCGCCAGCAGCCAAGGGGGCGACTGGAAAGAGACCCAGTACTTC. It codes for CASSQGGDWKETQYF.

This clonotype has a handful of counts. This chain links TRBV5-6 with TRBJ2-3; D may be TRBD2 (6 bases). Trimming pared 5 bases from V and 4 bases from J, leaving 17 bases between. Germline CDR1 reads SGHDT; CDR2 reads YYEEEE. The CDR3 totals 15 residues. The CDR3 DNA sequence: TGTGCCAGCAGTCGGGGGATGGGGGAGGCAGATACGCAGTATTTT. Translation gives CASSRGMGEADTQYF. The whole variable domain, filled in from reference TRBV5-6 and TRBJ2-3, reads DAGVTQSPTHLIKTRGQQVTLRCSPKSGHDTVSWYQQALGQGPQFIFQYYEEEERQRGNFPDRFSGHQFPNYSSELNVNALLLGDSALYLCASSRGMGEADTQYFGPGTRLTVL.

With regard to this clonotype: Compared with germline, one end of the junction differs, possibly owing to a read error. The chain joins TRBV4-2 to TRBJ2-1, with 7 bases that match TRBD1. There are 15 residues in the CDR3. The V gene's germline CDR1 is LGHNA and CDR2 YNFKEQ. CDR3 nucleotides: TGTGCCAGCGGCCAAGGACAGGATTCCTACAATGAGCAGTTCTTC. Protein sequence: CASGQGQDSYNEQFF.

The rearrangement joins TRBV29-1 to TRBJ1-4, with 10 bases that match TRBD1. Germline V gene data show CDR1 as SQVTM and CDR2 as ANQGSEA. With V trimmed by 4 bases and J by 15 bases, 8 bases remained unmatched. The CDR3 loop spans 12 amino acids. This CDR3 is CSVGGTGARLFF. Written as DNA, the CDR3 is TGCAGCGTTGGAGGGACAGGGGCACGATTGTTTTTT.

The chain recombines TRBV5-1 with TRBJ2-1; 11 positions agree with TRBD2. The CDR3 has 15 amino acids. Per germline, CDR1 SGHRS and CDR2 YFSETQ. V gave up 4 bases and J gave up 5 bases; unmatched junction bases: 5. DNA of the CDR3: TGCGCCAGCAGCGCTTTGGGACTAGCGGACAATGAGCAGTTCTTC. This codes for CASSALGLADNEQFF.

With respect to this clonotype: With a much larger clone just one base away, this may be a read error. The chain recombines TRBV20-1 with TRBJ2-3; TRBD1 might be the D (5 bases). Trimming cost V 3 bases and J 8 bases, with 12 bases left between them. The length of the CDR3 is 12 residues. The germline gives CDR1 DFQATT, CDR2 SNEGSKA (reference sequence). Written as DNA, the CDR3 is TGCAGTGCTAGCTGGTCTAGGGGTACGCAGTATTTT. This sequence encodes CSASWSRGTQYF.

The rearrangement joins TRBV4-2 to TRBJ1-2; a possible D gene is TRBD1 (6 bases). This CDR3 comprises 15 residues. V was cut by 1 base and J by 7 bases, with 16 bases left in between. Germline values: CDR1 LGHNA, CDR2 YNFKEQ. This CDR3 reads CASSQVRSGVGGYTF. CDR3 nucleotides: TGTGCCAGCAGCCAAGTTAGGTCAGGGGTAGGTGGCTACACCTTC.

This chain joins TRBV7-2 and TRBJ2-3; D remains unclear. Trimming stripped 5 bases from V and 4 bases from J, with 10 bases between. The CDR3 contains 13 residues. Germline-derived CDR1 and CDR2 are SGHTA and FQGNSA. CDR3 nucleotide sequence: TGTGCCAGCAGCCCATATATGTCAGATACGCAGTATTTT. It translates to CASSPYMSDTQYF.

The chain uses TRBV7-2 and TRBJ2-5; the D gene is possibly TRBD2 (5 bases). The V gene's germline CDR1 is SGHTA and CDR2 FQGNSA. The V and J ends lost 4 bases and 5 bases respectively, with 14 bases between them. This CDR3 contains 14 residues. The CDR3 protein is CTSSSPKSGETQYF. CDR3 bases: TGTACCAGCAGCTCCCCCAAAAGCGGTGAGACCCAGTACTTC.

This clonotype was counted ten times or more. This chain connects TRBV6-5 to TRBJ2-7; 10 bases are shared with TRBD2. CDR3 length: 14 residues. Trimming took 6 bases from V and 4 from J; bases not matched to a gene: 6. The germline CDR1 and CDR2 sequences are MNHEY and SVGAGI. This CDR3 reads CASRSGTSVYEQYF. DNA for the CDR3: TGTGCCAGCAGATCCGGGACTAGCGTATACGAGCAGTACTTC.

The chain is built from TRBV6-6 and TRBJ1-1; D not certain. V dropped 4 bases and J dropped 10 bases, with 7 bases sitting between them. The CDR3 spans 10 residues. The germline CDR1 and CDR2 sequences are MNHNY and SVGAGI (reference sequence). Here the CDR3 reads CASSFDGAFF. In DNA, the CDR3 is TGTGCCAGCAGTTTCGACGGAGCTTTCTTT.

This clonotype occurred a few times. The chain employs TRBV7-9 and TRBJ2-7, with a possible D match to TRBD2 (5 bases). Trimming cost V 5 bases and J 6 bases, with 17 bases left between them. Germline V CDR1 and CDR2: SEHNR, FQNEAQ (reference sequence). This CDR3 contains 14 residues. The CDR3 DNA follows: TGTGCCAGCAGCCAGACACGGGGAAGGATCGAGCAGTACTTC. It specifies CASSQTRGRIEQYF.

This clonotype occurred once. The chain links TRBV29-1 to TRBJ1-2; tentatively, D is TRBD1 (6 bases). Per the germline V gene, CDR1 is SQVTM and CDR2 is ANQGSEA. The CDR3 contains 14 residues. V was trimmed by 5 bases and J by 4 bases, leaving 17 bases between them. CDR3 in amino acids: CSVHREAGSYGYTF. The CDR3 region has the DNA TGCAGCGTTCACAGGGAAGCGGGGTCCTATGGCTACACCTTC.

The V and J genes are TRBV24-1 and TRBJ1-5; TRBD1 matches 7 bases. The CDR3 spans 13 residues. The V gene end was trimmed by 8 bases and the J gene end by 5 bases; junction bases not matched to a gene: 5. In germline, CDR1 is KGHDR, CDR2 SFDVKD. The CDR3 DNA reads TGTGCCACCAACGACAGGGCCGATCAGCCCCAGCATTTT. It specifies CATNDRADQPQHF.

The rearrangement joins TRBV7-8 to TRBJ1-4; no firm D call. The length of the CDR3 is 18 residues. With 1 base removed from V and 7 bases from J, the gap between germline ends came to 22 bases. The germline V gene encodes CDR1 SGHVS and CDR2 FQNEAQ. This chain's CDR3 is CASSLEPFSGGAGEKLFF. The DNA for the CDR3 is TGTGCCAGCAGCTTAGAACCTTTTTCTGGAGGCGCGGGTGAAAAACTGTTTTTT.

In regard to this clonotype: The CDR3 carries no conserved terminal phenylalanine or tryptophan, so it likely arises from a read error. CDR3 sequence reads: CATSRDRGPVNTQYL. DNA for the CDR3: TGTGCCACCAGCAGAGATCGAGGGCCGGTAAATACGCAGTATTTG. The chain combines TRBV15 with TRBJ2-3; D possibly corresponds to TRBD2 (5 bases). This CDR3 contains 15 residues. V was trimmed by 0 bases and J by 7 bases, leaving 14 bases between them. Germline CDR1 LNHNV, CDR2 YYDKDF (reference sequence).

This chain joins TRBV6-2 or TRBV6-3 and TRBJ2-1; D might be TRBD2 (6 bases). Trimming left V 4 bases short and J 0 bases short, with 13 bases between. Germline V gene data show CDR1 as MNHEY and CDR2 as SVGEGT. The CDR3 consists of 16 residues. The CDR3 protein is CASSSTSSSSYNEQFF. For the CDR3, the DNA is TGTGCCAGCAGTTCCACTAGCTCCAGCTCCTACAATGAGCAGTTCTTC.

This clonotype occurred many times. This chain joins TRBV10-3 and TRBJ2-3; TRBD2 might be the D (7 bases). The V and J ends lost 10 bases and 4 bases respectively, with 15 bases between them. Germline assignment: CDR1 ENHRY and CDR2 SYGVKD. The CDR3 has 13 amino acids. In DNA, the CDR3 is TGTGCCACCGGCGGGGGCGGGTCAGATACGCAGTATTTT. Translated: CATGGGGSDTQYF.

There are a few counts of this clonotype. The junction does not match germline at one end; this may be a read error. This chain joins TRBV15 and TRBJ1-1; D possibly corresponds to TRBD1 (5 bases). Germline V gene lookup returns CDR1 LNHNV and CDR2 YYDKDF (reference sequence). The CDR3 extends over 15 amino acids. The CDR3 loop reads CTTSRGAEPLGEAFF. CDR3 coding DNA: TGTACCACCAGCAGAGGGGCGGAACCTCTGGGGGAAGCTTTCTTT.

In DNA form, the CDR3 reads TGTGCCAGCGAGGGCTTCCGAGAGACCCAGTACTTC. This encodes CASEGFRETQYF. The gene calls are TRBV6-2 or TRBV6-3 and TRBJ2-5; D is possibly TRBD2 (5 bases). V lost 8 bases to trimming and J lost 4 bases, with 11 bases between them. The CDR3 contains 12 residues. The V gene's germline CDR1 is MNHEY and CDR2 SVGEGT.